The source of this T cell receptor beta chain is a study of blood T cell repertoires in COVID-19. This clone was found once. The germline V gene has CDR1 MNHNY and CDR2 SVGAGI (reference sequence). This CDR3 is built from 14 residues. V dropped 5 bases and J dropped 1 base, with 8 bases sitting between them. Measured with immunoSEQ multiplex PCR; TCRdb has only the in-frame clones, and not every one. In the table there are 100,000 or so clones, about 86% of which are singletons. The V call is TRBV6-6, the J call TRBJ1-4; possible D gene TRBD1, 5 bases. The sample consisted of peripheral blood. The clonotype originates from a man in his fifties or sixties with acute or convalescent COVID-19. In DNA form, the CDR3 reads TGTGCCAGCAGTCAGACAGTAACTAATGAAAAACTGTTTTTT. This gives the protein CASSQTVTNEKLFF.